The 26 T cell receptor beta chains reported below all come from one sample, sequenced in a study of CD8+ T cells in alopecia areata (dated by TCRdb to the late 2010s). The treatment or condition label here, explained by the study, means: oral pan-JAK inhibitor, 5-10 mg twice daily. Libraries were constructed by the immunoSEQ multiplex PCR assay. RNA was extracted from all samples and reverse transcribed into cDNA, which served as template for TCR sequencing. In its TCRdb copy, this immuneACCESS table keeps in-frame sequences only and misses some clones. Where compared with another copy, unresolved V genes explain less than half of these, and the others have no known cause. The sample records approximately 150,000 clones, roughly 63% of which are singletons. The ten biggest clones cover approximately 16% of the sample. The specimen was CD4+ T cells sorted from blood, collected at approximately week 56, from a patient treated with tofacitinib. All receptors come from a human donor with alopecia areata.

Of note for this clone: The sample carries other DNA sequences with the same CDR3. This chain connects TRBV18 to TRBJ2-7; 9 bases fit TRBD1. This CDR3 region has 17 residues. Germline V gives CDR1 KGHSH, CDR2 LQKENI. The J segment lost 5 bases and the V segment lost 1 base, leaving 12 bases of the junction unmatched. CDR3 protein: CASSPRGARTGAHEQYF. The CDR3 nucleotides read TGTGCCAGCTCACCACGTGGTGCCCGGACAGGGGCCCACGAGCAGTACTTC.

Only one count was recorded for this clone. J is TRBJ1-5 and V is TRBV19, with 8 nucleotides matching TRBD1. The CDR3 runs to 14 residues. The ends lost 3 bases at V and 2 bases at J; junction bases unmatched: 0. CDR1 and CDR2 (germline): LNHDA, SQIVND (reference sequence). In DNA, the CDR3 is TGTGCCAGTAGTATGGGACAGGGCAATCAGCCCCAGCATTTT. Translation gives CASSMGQGNQPQHF.

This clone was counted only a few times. The CDR3: CASSKGDISSGNTIYF. The CDR3, as DNA: TGTGCCAGCAGCAAAGGGGACATTAGCTCTGGAAACACCATATATTTT. The chain links TRBV21-1 to TRBJ1-3; the table's TRBD1 call for D was not verified on the DNA. TRBV21-1 is a pseudogene segment. The CDR3 has 16 residues.

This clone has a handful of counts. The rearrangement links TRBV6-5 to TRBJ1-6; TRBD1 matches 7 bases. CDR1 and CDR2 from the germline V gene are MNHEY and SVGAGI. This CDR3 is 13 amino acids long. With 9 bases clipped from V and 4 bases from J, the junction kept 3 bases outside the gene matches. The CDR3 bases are TGTGCCAGTTCACAGGGGTATAATTCACCCCTCCACTTT. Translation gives CASSQGYNSPLHF.

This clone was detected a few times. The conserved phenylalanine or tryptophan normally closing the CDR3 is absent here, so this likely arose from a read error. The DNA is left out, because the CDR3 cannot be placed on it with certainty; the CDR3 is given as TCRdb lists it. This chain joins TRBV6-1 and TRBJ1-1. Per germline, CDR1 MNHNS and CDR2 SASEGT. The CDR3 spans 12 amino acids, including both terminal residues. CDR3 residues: CASSDGTGTIIT.

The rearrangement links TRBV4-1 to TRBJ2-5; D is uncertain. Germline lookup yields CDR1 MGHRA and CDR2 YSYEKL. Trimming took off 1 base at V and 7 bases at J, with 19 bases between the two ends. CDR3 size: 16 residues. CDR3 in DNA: TGCGCCAGCAGCCAAGTCGGGCGGTCAGTAGGTGGGACCCAGTACTTC. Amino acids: CASSQVGRSVGGTQYF.

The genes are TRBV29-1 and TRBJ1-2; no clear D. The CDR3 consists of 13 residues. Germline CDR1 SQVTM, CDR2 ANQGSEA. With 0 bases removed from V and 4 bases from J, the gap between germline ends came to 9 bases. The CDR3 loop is CSVEEVGSYGYTF. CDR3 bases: TGCAGCGTTGAAGAGGTCGGCTCCTATGGCTACACCTTC.

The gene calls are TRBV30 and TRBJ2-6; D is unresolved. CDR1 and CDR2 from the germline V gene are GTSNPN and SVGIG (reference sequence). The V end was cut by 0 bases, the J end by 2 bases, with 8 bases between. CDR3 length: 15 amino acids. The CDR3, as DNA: TGTGCCTGGAGTGTACAGAAGGCTGGGGCCAACGTCCTGACTTTC. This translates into CAWSVQKAGANVLTF.

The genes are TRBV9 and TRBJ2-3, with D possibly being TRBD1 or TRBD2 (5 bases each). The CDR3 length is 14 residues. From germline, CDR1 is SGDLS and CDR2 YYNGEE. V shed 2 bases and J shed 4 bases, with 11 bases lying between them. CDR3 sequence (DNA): TGTGCCAGCAGCGTGACCCTGGGACCAGATACGCAGTATTTT. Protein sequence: CASSVTLGPDTQYF.

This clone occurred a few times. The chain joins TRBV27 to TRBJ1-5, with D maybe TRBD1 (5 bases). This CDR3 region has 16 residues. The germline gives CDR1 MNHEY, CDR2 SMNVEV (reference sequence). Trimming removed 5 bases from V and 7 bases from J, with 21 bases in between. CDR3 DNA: TGTGCCAGCAGTCTTCTGGGGGGGAGGAGAGGGCAGCCCCAGCATTTT. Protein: CASSLLGGRRGQPQHF.

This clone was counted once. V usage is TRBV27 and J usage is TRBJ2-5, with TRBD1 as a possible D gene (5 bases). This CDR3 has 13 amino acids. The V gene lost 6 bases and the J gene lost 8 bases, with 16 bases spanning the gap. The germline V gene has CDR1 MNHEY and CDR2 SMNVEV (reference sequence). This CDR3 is CASRGDSKRTQYF. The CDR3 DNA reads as TGTGCCAGCAGGGGCGACAGTAAAAGAACCCAGTACTTC.

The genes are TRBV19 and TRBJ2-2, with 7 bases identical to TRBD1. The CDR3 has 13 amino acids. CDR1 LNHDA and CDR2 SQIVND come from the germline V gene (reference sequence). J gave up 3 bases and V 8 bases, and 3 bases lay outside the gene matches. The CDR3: CASSDRDTGELFF. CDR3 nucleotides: TGTGCCAGTTCAGACAGGGACACCGGGGAGCTGTTTTTT.

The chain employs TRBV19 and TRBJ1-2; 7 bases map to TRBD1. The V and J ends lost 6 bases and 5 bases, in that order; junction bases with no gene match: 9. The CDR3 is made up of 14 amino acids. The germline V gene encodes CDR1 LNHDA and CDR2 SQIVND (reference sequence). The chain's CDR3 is CASSVPTGEYGYTF. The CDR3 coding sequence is TGTGCCAGTAGCGTCCCCACAGGGGAGTATGGCTACACCTTC.

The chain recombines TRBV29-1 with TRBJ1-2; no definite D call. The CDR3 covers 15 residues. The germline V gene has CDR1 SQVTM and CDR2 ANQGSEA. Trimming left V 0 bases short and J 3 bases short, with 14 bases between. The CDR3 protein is CSVEEHGYRDYGYTF. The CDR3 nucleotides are TGCAGCGTTGAAGAACACGGATACAGAGACTATGGCTACACCTTC. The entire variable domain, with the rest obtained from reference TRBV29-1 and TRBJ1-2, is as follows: SAVISQKPSRDICQRGTSLTIQCQVDSQVTMMFWYRQQPGQSLTLIATANQGSEATYESGFVIDKFPISRPNLTFSTLTVSNMSPEDSSIYLCSVEEHGYRDYGYTFGSGTRLTVV.

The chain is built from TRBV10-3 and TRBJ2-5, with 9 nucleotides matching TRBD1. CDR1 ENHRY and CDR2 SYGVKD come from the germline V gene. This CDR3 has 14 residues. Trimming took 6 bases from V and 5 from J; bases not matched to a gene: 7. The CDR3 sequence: CAISRDRVGETQYF. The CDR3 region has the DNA TGTGCCATCAGCCGGGACAGGGTAGGCGAGACCCAGTACTTC.

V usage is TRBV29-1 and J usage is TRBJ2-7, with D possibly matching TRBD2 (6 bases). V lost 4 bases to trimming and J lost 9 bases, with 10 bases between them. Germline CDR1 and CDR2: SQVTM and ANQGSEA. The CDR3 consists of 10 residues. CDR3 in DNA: TGCAGCGTTGTTGAGGGAGGGCAGTACTTC. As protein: CSVVEGGQYF.

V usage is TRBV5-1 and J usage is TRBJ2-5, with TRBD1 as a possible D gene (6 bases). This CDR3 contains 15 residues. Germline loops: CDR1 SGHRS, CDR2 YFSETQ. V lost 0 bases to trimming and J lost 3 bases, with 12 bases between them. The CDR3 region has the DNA TGCGCCAGCAGCTTGGCCAATCCAGGGGAAGAGACCCAGTACTTC. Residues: CASSLANPGEETQYF.

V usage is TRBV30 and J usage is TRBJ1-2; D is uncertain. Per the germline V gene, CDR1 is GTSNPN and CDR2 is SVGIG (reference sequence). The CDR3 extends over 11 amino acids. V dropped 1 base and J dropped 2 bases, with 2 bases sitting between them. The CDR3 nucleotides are TGTGCCTGGAGTGACAACTATGGCTACACCTTC. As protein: CAWSDNYGYTF.

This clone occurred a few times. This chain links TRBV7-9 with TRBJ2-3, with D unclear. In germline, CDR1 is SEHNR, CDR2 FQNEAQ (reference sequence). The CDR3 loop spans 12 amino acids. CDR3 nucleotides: TGTGCGCTGGACCACGACACAGATACGCAGTATTTT. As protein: CALDHDTDTQYF. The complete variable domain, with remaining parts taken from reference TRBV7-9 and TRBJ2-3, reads DTGVSQNPRHKITKRGQNVTFRCDPISEHNRLYWYRQTLGQGPEFLTYFQNEAQLEKSRLLSDRFSAERPKGSFSTLEIQRTEQGDSAMYLCALDHDTDTQYFGPGTRLTVL.

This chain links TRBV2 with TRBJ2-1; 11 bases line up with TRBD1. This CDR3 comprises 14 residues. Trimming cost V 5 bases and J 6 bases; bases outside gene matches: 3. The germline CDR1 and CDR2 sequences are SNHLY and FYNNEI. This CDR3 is CASSRTGGPNEQFF. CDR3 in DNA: TGTGCCAGCAGTAGGACAGGGGGCCCCAATGAGCAGTTCTTC.

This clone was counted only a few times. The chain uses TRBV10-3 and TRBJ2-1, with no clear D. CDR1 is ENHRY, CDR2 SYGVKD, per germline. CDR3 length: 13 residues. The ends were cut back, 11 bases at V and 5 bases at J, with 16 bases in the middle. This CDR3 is CAAQKTEDNEQFF. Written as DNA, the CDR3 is TGTGCCGCTCAGAAAACAGAAGACAATGAGCAGTTCTTC.

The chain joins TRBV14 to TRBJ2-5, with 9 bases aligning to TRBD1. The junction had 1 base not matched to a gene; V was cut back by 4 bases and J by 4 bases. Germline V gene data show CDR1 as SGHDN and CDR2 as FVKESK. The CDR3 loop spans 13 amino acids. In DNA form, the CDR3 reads TGTGCCAGCAGCCGGACAGGGGCAGAGACCCAGTACTTC. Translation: CASSRTGAETQYF.

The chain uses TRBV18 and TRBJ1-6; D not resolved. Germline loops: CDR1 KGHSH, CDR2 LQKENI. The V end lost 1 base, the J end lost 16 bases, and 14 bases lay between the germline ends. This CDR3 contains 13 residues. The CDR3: CASSPQAREQLHF. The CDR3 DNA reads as TGTGCCAGCTCACCACAGGCCCGGGAACAACTCCACTTT.

CDR3 DNA: TGTGCCAGCAGCCATTCCGGGACGGATCGCACCTACGAGCAGTACTTC. Translated: CASSHSGTDRTYEQYF. The rearrangement links TRBV4-2 to TRBJ2-7; D tentatively fits TRBD1 or TRBD2 (5 bases each). The CDR3 is 16 residues long. Germline values: CDR1 LGHNA, CDR2 YNFKEQ. Trimming removed 3 bases from V and 2 bases from J, with 17 bases in between.

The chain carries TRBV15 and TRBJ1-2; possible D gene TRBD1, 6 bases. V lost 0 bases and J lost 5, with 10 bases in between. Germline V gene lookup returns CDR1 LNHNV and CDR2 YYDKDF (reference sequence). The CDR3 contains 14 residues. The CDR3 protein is CATSRDRGAYGYTF. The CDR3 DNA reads TGTGCCACCAGCAGAGATAGGGGGGCATATGGCTACACCTTC.

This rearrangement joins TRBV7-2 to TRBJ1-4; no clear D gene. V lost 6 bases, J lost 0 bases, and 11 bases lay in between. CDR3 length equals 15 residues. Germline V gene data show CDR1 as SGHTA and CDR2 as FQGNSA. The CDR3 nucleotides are TGTGCCAGCAGGCCCACGGCCGCAACTAATGAAAAACTGTTTTTT. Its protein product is CASRPTAATNEKLFF.